The T cell receptor beta chain described here comes from a study of neurological immune-mediated disorders (dated by TCRdb to the late 2010s). Looking at the study overall: Peripheral blood TCR-beta repertoires from patients with HTLV-I-associated myelopathy (HAM/TSP), patients with multiple sclerosis, and healthy controls were compared in the study using UMI-based sequencing. The 95 to 120 TCR-beta libraries covered PBMC samples along with longitudinal samples, technical triplicates, and paired sorted CD4+ and CD8+ T-cell subsets. Of the approximately 65 subjects in the cohort, around 15 were HAM/TSP patients, about 34 were multiple sclerosis patients, and some 20 were healthy controls.

cDNA was synthesized by template-switch 5'RACE using a primer carrying a 10-nucleotide random unique molecular identifier by which each TCR transcript was tagged. Each sequencing run produced over 160 million TCR-beta sequences covering 15-18 subjects. Total RNA was extracted with the RNeasy kit. TCR-beta VDJ regions were amplified with primers for the TCR constant region and the 5'RACE anchor, using the KAPA Real-time Library Amplification kit. Sample indexes and Illumina adaptors were added in a first PCR, and a second PCR then increased library yield. After purification with Ampure beads, the TCR product of roughly 650 bp was size-selected on a 2% E-gel SizeSelection system. Before pooling, library quality was checked on a Bioanalyzer, concentration was measured with Qubit, and libraries were quantified with the Kapa Library Quantification kit. Libraries were sequenced paired-end 2 x 150 bp on an Illumina HiSeq 2500. To increase sequence diversity, about 23-30% phiX was spiked into each library pool. In the source study's methods: The quality-filtered reads were processed with the UMI-based MiGEC pipeline, whose error correction step removed more than 80% of the raw TCR sequences. VDJ genes were aligned to IMGT germline references, and each clonotype was defined by a unique CDR3 amino acid sequence together with V-J genes. Clonal expansion, Shannon diversity and CDR3 relatedness were evaluated with VDJtools (CalcPairwiseDistances, ClusterSamples), while phylogenetic trees were built in CLCbio workbench. Expanded clones were defined as having at least 8 unique UMIs, based on coefficient-of-variation modelling across technical triplicates. The public reads were quality trimmed at Q25 with fastp and then assembled into clones with MiXCR by TCRdb, keeping productive beta chains. Duplicate CDR3 protein sequences are folded into a single record with the most common DNA and genes. Here the V and J calls rest on TCRdb's processing, not on the authors' analysis. The sample contains approximately 40,000 distinct CDR3 sequences, about 15% of them found a single time. The ten largest clones add up to 3% to 4.5% of the sample.

Overall results and qualifications from the work: TCR clonal expansion was highest in HAM/TSP patients and lowest in MS patients, with MS patients falling below even healthy controls. Expanded clones from different subjects shared no identical CDR3 amino acid sequences, which suggests that TCR-beta repertoires were private in all groups.

Ten or more counts support this clonotype. Its antigen is not yet known. No much larger clone exists at a distance of one base, and base qualities are not known. Sorted-subset TCR libraries were prepared from around 1 million sorted CD4+ or CD8+ T cells. Peripheral blood underwent Ficoll-Hypaque density gradient centrifugation to isolate PBMCs, which were then cryopreserved in liquid nitrogen. The study also sequenced paired sorted CD4+ and CD8+ subsets from healthy controls, HAM/TSP patients and MS patients. Between the V and J ends, shortened by 5 bases and 2 bases respectively, the junction contains 15 bases. CDR1 and CDR2 are drawn from the germline V gene (reference sequence): SEHNR, FQNEAQ. Reading from cysteine to phenylalanine, the CDR3 counts 16 amino acids. The read is trimmed to its CDR3 DNA, 48 bases read in frame from base 1.

The sample consisted of CD4+ T cells from blood. This sequence was found in a woman aged 55-69 years with HTLV-1-associated myelopathy (HAM/TSP). This sequence uses TRBV7-9 and TRBJ1-4; TRBD1 is perhaps the D gene, given 5 matching bases. CDR3 reads: CASSVSRGITNEKLFF. The bases are TGTGCCAGCAGCGTGTCTCGGGGGATTACTAATGAAAAACTGTTTTTT.